The 6 T cell receptor beta chains listed next were all sequenced from one sample in a study of OX40 agonist ivuxolimab in advanced cancers. TCRdb keeps only in-frame clones here, not all; method: immunoSEQ multiplex PCR. In the table there are almost 80,000 clones, approximately 84% of which are singletons. The sample here was CD4+ or CD8+ T cells sorted from blood, taken in a trial of the OX40 agonist ivuxolimab. The receptors come from an adult with an advanced solid tumor such as melanoma, head and neck, liver or kidney cancer.

This chain joins TRBV19 and TRBJ2-7, with a weak D call TRBD2 (6 bases). Per germline, CDR1 LNHDA and CDR2 SQIVND (reference sequence). CDR3 length equals 14 residues. Trimming took 5 bases from V and 2 from J, leaving 13 bases between them. The CDR3 loop reads CASSAGTPTYEQYF. CDR3 bases: TGTGCCAGTAGTGCCGGGACTCCTACCTACGAGCAGTACTTC.

CDR3 in amino acids: CASSSRDRYMDEQYF. The CDR3 DNA sequence: TGTGCCAGCAGTTCCCGGGACAGGTACATGGACGAGCAGTACTTC. The rearrangement uses TRBV5-5 and TRBJ2-7; 8 bases map to TRBD1. CDR3 size: 15 residues. With V trimmed by 5 bases and J by 5 bases, 12 bases remained unmatched. Germline-derived CDR1 and CDR2 are SGHKS and YYEKEE (reference sequence). Full variable domain (missing parts from reference TRBV5-5 and TRBJ2-7): DAGVTQSPTHLIKTRGQQVTLRCSPISGHKSVSWYQQVLGQGPQFIFQYYEKEERGRGNFPDRFSARQFPNYSSELNVNALLLGDSALYLCASSSRDRYMDEQYFGPGTRLTVT.

The chain is built from TRBV29-1 and TRBJ2-3, with D perhaps being TRBD1 or TRBD2 (5 bases each). The CDR3 is 13 residues long. Germline V gene lookup returns CDR1 SQVTM and CDR2 ANQGSEA. Trimming removed 3 bases at V and 7 bases at J, with 14 bases between. The CDR3 sequence is CSVDRDGGHTQYF. CDR3 sequence (DNA): TGCAGCGTTGATAGGGACGGTGGCCATACGCAGTATTTT.

The genes are TRBV4-3 and TRBJ1-2; TRBD1 is a possible D gene (6 bases). Trimming left V 3 bases short and J 5 bases short, with 13 bases between. Germline V gene sequence: CDR1 LGHNA, CDR2 YSLEER. The CDR3 length is 14 residues. CDR3: CASSQTTGGYGYTF. The CDR3, as DNA: TGCGCCAGCAGCCAGACGACAGGAGGATATGGCTACACCTTC.

The V gene is TRBV6-1, the J gene TRBJ2-1; possibly TRBD1 for D (5 bases). The germline V gene has CDR1 MNHNS and CDR2 SASEGT. The CDR3 is made up of 16 amino acids. The V end was cut by 4 bases, the J end by 6 bases, with 19 bases between. The CDR3 region has the DNA TGTGCCAGCAGTGGACTCGAGAGGAGTAGGGGCAATGAGCAGTTCTTC. Translated, it gives CASSGLERSRGNEQFF.

The gene calls are TRBV6-5 and TRBJ1-5; unclear D gene. V was trimmed by 6 bases and J by 7 bases, leaving 13 bases between them. Germline CDR1 is MNHEY and CDR2 is SVGAGI. The CDR3 length is 13 residues. CDR3 protein: CASSSAAGQPQHF. The CDR3 bases are TGTGCCAGCAGCTCCGCGGCCGGGCAGCCCCAGCATTTT.